This TCR beta chain was found in a study of shared clonotypes between healthy human individuals. Overall study results and limits: The four-donor shared clonotypes exceeded non-shared clonotypes in generation probability, with non-shared ones scoring lower.

Division of CD4+ cells produced a CD45RA+ naive subset and a CD45RA-negative memory subset. Concerning this clone: Antigen unknown.

TCRdb keeps only in-frame clones here, not all; method: immunoSEQ multiplex PCR. The table lists some 240,000 clones, 50% to 75% of them singletons. CDR1 and CDR2 from the germline V gene are KGHSH and LQKENI. V gave up 4 bases and J gave up 5 bases, with 17 bases separating them. This CDR3 has 15 amino acids. The V gene is TRBV18, the J gene TRBJ1-1; a possible D gene is TRBD1 (6 bases). The sample consisted of memory CD4+ T cells sorted from blood. Subset described: CD45RA-negative fraction. The receptor was derived from a man aged 25-40 years in good health. The CDR3 region has the DNA TGTGCCAGCTCACGCAACAGGGTTTCAGGTACTGAAGCTTTCTTT. This gives the protein CASSRNRVSGTEAFF.